This record concerns one TCR beta chain sequence. At one of its ends the junction is not consistent with the germline gene, which may arise from a read error. Sequencing used immunoSEQ multiplex PCR; TCRdb keeps in-frame clones, though not all of them. The table shows about 680,000 clones, with roughly 70% occurring only once. Germline assignment: CDR1 SGHRS and CDR2 YFSETQ. The CDR3 covers 14 residues. The data are from a study of shared clonotypes between healthy human individuals. The chain employs TRBV5-1 and TRBJ1-4; no definite D call. The sequence came from a woman in her thirties in good health. Sequencing used memory CD4+ T cells sorted from blood. Subset meaning: CD45RA-negative fraction. This CDR3 is CASSLGPTSEAPDW. The CDR3 nucleotides are TGCGCCAGCAGCTTGGGCCCCACGTCGGAGGCCCCCGACTGG.